This T cell receptor beta chain emerged from a study of T cells expressing NK-cell markers. Regarding the study as a whole: Dominant NKG2C+ clonotypes in 5 or 6 donors made up about 1.0-7.5% of CD8+ T cells.

TCRdb reprocessed the 5' RACE reads; each CDR3 protein has one entry and no DNA is given. This sample's table has roughly 450,000 distinct CDR3 sequences. In germline, CDR1 is MGHRA, CDR2 YSYEKL. The CDR3 has 15 residues. Concerning this clonotype: Its antigen is not known.

This clonotype originated in a woman aged 50 to 60 in good health. The sequenced sample was blood T cells: a sorted CD56 or NKG2C T cell subset, CD4+ or CD8+ T cells, or bulk PBMC T cells (not recorded which). V is TRBV4-1 and J is TRBJ2-3; TCRdb gives TRBD1 as the D gene, but with no DNA this cannot be confirmed. CDR3 sequence reads: CASSQDGQAPDTQYF.